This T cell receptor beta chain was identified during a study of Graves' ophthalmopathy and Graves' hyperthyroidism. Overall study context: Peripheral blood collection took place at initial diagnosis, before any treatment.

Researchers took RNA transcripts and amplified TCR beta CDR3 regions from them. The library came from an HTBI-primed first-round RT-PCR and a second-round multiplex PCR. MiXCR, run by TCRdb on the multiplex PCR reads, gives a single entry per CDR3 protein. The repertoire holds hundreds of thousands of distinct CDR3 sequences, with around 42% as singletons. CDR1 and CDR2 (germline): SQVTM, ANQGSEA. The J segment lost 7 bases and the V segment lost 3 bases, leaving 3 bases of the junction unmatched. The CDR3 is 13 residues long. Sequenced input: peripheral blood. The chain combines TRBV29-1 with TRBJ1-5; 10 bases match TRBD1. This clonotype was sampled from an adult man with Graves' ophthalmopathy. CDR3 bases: TGCAGCGTTGACGAGACAGGGGGCCAGCCCCAGCATTTT. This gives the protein CSVDETGGQPQHF. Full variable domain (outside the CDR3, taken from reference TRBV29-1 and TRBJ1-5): SAVISQKPSRDICQRGTSLTIQCQVDSQVTMMFWYRQQPGQSLTLIATANQGSEATYESGFVIDKFPISRPNLTFSTLTVSNMSPEDSSIYLCSVDETGGQPQHFGDGTRLSIL.